This T cell receptor (beta chain) was identified in a study of beta chain features in type 1 diabetes. Findings of the study overall: Researchers report that Type 1 diabetes patients had moderately but significantly shorter TCRB CDR3s across all four CD4+ subsets. In these data, an HLA type influence on TCRB rearrangement remained unresolved.

All of the isolated RNA was reverse transcribed, so expressed TCRB transcripts were sequenced. This table comes from immunoSEQ multiplex PCR, and its TCRdb copy is limited to in-frame clones, with some not included. Among approximately 730,000 clones listed, around 15% were seen once. With regard to this clone: Its specificity is not known.

This CDR3 is built from 14 residues. V was pared by 5 bases and J by 6 bases, with 9 bases of the junction left unmatched. Germline-derived CDR1 and CDR2 are LNHNV and YYDKDF (reference sequence). Sequencing was performed on naive CD4+ T cells from blood. The origin of this receptor is a man between 18 and 29 years old with type 1 diabetes. The chain has TRBV15 and TRBJ1-2, with 7 bases aligning to TRBD1. This CDR3 reads CATSPGEGAHGYTF. CDR3 bases: TGTGCCACCAGCCCCGGAGAGGGGGCGCATGGCTACACCTTC.